Sequencing of this T cell receptor (beta chain) was carried out in a study of shared clonotypes between healthy human individuals. Using immunoSEQ multiplex PCR, the repertoire was profiled, and TCRdb retains in-frame clones only, with some absent. This sample carries approximately 1.4 million clones, approximately 98% of them seen once, and the ten largest clones take roughly 0.45%. Germline CDR1 is SEHNR and CDR2 is FQNEAQ (reference sequence). The CDR3 is made up of 14 amino acids. V was cut by 8 bases and J by 0 bases, with 11 bases left in between. This sequence originates from a man in his thirties or forties in good health. The chain combines TRBV7-9 with TRBJ2-4; D could derive from TRBD1 or TRBD2 (5 bases each). Sequenced sample: naive CD4+ T cells sorted from blood. The subset: CD45RA+ positively selected. Here the CDR3 DNA reads TGTGCCAGCCGGGACCTAGCAGCCAAAAACATTCAGTACTTC. Translating gives CASRDLAAKNIQYF.